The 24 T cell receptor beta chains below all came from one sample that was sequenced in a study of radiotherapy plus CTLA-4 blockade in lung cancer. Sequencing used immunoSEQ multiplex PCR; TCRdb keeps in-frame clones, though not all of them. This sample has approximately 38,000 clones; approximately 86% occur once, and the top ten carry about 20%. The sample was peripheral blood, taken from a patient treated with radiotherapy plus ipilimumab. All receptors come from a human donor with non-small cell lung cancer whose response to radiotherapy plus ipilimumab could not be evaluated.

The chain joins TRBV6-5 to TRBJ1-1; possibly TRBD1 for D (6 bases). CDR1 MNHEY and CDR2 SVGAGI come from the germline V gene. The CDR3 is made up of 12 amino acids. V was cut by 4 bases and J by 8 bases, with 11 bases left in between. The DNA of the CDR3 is TGTGCCAGCAGTTCCATCAGGGGAGAAGCTTTCTTT. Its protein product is CASSSIRGEAFF.

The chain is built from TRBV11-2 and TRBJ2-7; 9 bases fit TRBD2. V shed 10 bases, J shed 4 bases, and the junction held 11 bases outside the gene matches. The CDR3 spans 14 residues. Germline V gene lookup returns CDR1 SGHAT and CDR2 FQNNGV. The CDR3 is CAIPSGSGRYEQYF. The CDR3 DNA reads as TGTGCCATCCCTTCCGGTAGCGGGAGATACGAGCAGTACTTC.

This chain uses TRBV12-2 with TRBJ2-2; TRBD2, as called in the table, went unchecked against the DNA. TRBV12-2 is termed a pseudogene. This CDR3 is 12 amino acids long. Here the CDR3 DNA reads TGTGTGGCGGGAGGGGGTACCGGGGAGCTGTTTTTT. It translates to CVAGGGTGELFF.

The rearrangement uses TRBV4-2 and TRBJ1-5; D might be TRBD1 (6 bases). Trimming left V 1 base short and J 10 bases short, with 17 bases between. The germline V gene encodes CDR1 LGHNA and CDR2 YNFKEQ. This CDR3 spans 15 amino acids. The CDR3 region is CASSQGAGDPSPQHF. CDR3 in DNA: TGTGCCAGCAGCCAAGGAGCAGGGGACCCGTCTCCCCAGCATTTT.

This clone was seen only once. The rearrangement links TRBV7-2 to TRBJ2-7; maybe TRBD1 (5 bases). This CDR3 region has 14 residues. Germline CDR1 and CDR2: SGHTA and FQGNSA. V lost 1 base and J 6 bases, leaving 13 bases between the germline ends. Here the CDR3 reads CASSLDAARGEQYF. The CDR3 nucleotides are TGTGCCAGCAGCTTAGATGCGGCTAGGGGCGAGCAGTACTTC.

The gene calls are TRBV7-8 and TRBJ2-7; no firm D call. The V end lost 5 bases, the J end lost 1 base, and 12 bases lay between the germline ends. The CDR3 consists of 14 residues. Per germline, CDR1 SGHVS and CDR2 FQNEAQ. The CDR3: CASSHTPGSYEQYF. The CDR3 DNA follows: TGTGCCAGCAGCCACACCCCCGGGTCCTACGAGCAGTACTTC.

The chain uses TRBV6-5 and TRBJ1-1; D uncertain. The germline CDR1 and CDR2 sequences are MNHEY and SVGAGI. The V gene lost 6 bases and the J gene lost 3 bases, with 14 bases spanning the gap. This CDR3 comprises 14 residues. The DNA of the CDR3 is TGTGCCAGCAGCCGAGAATGGGGAGACACTGAAGCTTTCTTT. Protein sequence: CASSREWGDTEAFF.

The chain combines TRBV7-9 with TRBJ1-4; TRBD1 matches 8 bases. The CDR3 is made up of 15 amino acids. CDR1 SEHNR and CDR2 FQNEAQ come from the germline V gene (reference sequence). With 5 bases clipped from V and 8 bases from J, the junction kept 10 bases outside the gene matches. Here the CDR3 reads CASSPADRVGEKLFF. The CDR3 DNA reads TGTGCCAGCAGCCCGGCGGACAGGGTTGGCGAAAAACTGTTTTTT.

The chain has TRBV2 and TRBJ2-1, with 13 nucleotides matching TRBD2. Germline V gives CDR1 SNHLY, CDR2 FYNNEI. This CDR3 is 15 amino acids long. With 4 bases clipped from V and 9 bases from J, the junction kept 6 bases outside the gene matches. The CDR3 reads CASSATSGRRPEQFF. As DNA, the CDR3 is TGTGCCAGCAGTGCGACTAGCGGGAGGCGGCCTGAGCAGTTCTTC.

This CDR3 is CASSVQGGTGSGNTIYF. The CDR3 DNA sequence: TGCGCCAGCAGCGTCCAAGGGGGGACAGGCTCTGGAAACACCATATATTTT. The chain links TRBV5-1 to TRBJ1-3; 8 nucleotides line up with TRBD1. After removal of 4 bases from V and 0 bases from J, the junction contained 9 bases not matched to a gene. CDR1 and CDR2 (germline): SGHRS, YFSETQ. The CDR3 extends over 17 amino acids.

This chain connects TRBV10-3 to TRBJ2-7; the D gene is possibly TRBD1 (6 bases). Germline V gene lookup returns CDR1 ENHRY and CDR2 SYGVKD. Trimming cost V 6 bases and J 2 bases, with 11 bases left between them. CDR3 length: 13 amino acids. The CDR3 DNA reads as TGTGCCATCAGAGGACAGCAAACCTACGAGCAGTACTTC. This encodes CAIRGQQTYEQYF.

The CDR3 reads CASSPAGFNEKLFF. The CDR3 DNA is TGTGCCAGCAGCCCGGCAGGGTTTAATGAAAAACTGTTTTTT. The chain joins TRBV7-2 to TRBJ1-4, with D tentatively TRBD1 (5 bases). The V gene's germline CDR1 is SGHTA and CDR2 FQGNSA. This CDR3 has 14 residues. V was cut by 5 bases and J by 4 bases, with 11 bases left in between.

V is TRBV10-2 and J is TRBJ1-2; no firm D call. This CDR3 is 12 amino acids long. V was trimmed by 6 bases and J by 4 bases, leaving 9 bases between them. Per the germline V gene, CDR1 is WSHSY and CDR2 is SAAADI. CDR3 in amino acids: CASSQVGYGYTF. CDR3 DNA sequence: TGCGCCAGCAGCCAGGTCGGCTATGGCTACACCTTC.

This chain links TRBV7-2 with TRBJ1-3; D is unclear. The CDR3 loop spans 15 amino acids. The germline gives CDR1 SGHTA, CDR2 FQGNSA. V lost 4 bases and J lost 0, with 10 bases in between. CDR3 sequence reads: CASSSTSFSGNTIYF. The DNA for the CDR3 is TGTGCCAGCAGCTCGACAAGCTTCTCTGGAAACACCATATATTTT.

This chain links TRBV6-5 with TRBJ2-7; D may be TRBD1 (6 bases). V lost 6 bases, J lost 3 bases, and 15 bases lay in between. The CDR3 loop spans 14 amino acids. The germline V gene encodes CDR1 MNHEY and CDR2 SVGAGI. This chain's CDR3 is CASSEQGTHYEQYF. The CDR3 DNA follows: TGTGCCAGCAGCGAGCAGGGGACCCACTACGAGCAGTACTTC.

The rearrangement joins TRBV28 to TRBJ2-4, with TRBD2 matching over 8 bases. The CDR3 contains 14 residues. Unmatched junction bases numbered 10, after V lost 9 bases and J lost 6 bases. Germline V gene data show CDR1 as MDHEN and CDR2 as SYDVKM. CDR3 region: CASTGGGPGNIQYF. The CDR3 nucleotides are TGTGCCAGTACCGGGGGGGGCCCAGGAAACATTCAGTACTTC.

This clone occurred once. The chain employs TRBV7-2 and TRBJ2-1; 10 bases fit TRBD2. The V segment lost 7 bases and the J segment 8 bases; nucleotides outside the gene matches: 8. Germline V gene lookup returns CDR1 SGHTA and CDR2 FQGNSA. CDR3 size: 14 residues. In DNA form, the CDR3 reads TGTGCCAGCACAAGCGGGGGGGCTATCCATGAGCAGTTCTTC. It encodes CASTSGGAIHEQFF.

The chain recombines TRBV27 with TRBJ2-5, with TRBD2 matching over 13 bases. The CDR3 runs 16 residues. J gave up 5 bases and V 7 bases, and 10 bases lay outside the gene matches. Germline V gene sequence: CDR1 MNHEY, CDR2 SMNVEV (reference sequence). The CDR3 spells CASKPGLAGFQETQYF. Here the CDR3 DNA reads TGTGCCAGCAAGCCGGGACTAGCGGGGTTTCAGGAGACCCAGTACTTC.

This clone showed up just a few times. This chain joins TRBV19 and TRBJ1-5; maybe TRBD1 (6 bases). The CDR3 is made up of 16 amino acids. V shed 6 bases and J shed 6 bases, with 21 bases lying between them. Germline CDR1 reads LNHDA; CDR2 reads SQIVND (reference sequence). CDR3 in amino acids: CASRSAGAGRGQPQHF. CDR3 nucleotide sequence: TGTGCCAGTAGGTCGGCAGGGGCGGGTCGCGGTCAGCCCCAGCATTTT.

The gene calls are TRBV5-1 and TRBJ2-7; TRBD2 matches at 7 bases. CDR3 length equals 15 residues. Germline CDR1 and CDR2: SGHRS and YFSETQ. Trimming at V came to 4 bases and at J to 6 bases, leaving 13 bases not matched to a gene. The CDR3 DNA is TGCGCCAGCAGCCTTCGGGGGAGCGGGGTCTCCGAGCAGTACTTC. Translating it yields CASSLRGSGVSEQYF.

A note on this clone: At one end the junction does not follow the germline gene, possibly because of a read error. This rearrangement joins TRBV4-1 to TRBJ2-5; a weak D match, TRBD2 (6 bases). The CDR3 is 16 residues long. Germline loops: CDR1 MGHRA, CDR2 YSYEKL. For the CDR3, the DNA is TGTGCCAGCAGCCAAGATCAGGCTAGCGTTGGAGAGACCCAGTACTTC. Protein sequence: CASSQDQASVGETQYF.

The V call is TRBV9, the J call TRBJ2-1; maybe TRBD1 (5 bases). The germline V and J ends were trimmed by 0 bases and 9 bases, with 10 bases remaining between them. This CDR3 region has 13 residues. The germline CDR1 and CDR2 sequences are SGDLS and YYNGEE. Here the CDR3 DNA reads TGTGCCAGCAGCGTAGAGGGGCTAAGTGAGCAGTTCTTC. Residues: CASSVEGLSEQFF.

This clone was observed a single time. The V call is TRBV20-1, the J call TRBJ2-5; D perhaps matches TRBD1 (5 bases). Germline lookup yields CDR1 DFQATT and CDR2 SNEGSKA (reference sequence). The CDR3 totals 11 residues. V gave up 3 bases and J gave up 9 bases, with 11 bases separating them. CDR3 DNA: TGCAGTGCTAGGGGGCCCAGGGCCCAGTACTTC. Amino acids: CSARGPRAQYF.

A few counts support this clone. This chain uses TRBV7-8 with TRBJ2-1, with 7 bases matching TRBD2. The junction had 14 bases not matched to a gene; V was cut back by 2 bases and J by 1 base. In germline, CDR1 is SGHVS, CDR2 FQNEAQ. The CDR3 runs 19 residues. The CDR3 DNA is TGTGCCAGCAGCTTAAAGGTGTTGTATGGCGGGAGTTCCTACAATGAGCAGTTCTTC. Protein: CASSLKVLYGGSSYNEQFF.